This TCR beta chain stems from a study of blood T cell repertoires in COVID-19. Looking at the study overall: PBMCs, B-cell-depleted T cells, or T cells provided the cDNA or gDNA that made up the material.

TCRdb's copy holds only in-frame clones and misses some; the assay was immunoSEQ multiplex PCR. The sample lists hundreds of thousands of clones; roughly 90% were seen once. Participants' own reports of clinical history determined their cohort assignment. Cohort 3 recovery required two negative PCRs, clearance, or symptom resolution. Sequencing input: PBMCs or T cells enriched from blood (not recorded which). The origin of this receptor is a woman aged 45-60 years who had recovered from COVID-19.

The CDR3: CASSLRTMNTEAFF. In DNA, the CDR3 is TGTGCCAGTAGTTTACGGACTATGAACACTGAAGCTTTCTTT. This rearrangement joins TRBV19 to TRBJ1-1; D not certain. Deletions cut 5 bases from V and 0 bases from J, with 10 bases between. The CDR3 is 14 residues long. The germline CDR1 and CDR2 sequences are LNHDA and SQIVND (reference sequence).